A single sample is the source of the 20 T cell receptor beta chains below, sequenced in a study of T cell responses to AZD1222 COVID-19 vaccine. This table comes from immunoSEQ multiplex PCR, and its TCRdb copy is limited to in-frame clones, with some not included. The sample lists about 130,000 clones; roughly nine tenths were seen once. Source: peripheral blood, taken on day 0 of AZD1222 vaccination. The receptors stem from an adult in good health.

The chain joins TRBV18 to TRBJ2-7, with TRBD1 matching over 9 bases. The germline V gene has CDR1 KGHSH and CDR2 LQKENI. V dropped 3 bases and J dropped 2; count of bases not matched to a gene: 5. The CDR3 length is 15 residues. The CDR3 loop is CASSPATGGTYEQYF. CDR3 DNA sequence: TGTGCCAGCTCACCTGCGACAGGGGGGACCTACGAGCAGTACTTC. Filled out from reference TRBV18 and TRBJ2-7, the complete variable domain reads NAGVMQNPRHLVRRRGQEARLRCSPMKGHSHVYWYRQLPEEGLKFMVYLQKENIIDESGMPKERFSAEFPKEGPSILRIQQVVRGDSAAYFCASSPATGGTYEQYFGPGTRLTVT.

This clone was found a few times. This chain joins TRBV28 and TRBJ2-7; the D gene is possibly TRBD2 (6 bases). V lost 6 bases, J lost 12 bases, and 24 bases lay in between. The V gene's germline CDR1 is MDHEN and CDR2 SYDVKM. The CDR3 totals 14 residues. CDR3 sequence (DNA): TGTGCCAGCAGGGTTCGGGGGTACGCCCTAGACCTGTACTTC. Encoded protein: CASRVRGYALDLYF.

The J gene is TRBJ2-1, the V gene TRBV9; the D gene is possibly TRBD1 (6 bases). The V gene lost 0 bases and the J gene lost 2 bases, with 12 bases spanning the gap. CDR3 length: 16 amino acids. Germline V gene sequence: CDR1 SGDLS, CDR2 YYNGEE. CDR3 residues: CASSVVDRSPYNEQFF. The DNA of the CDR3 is TGTGCCAGCAGCGTAGTTGACAGGTCCCCCTACAATGAGCAGTTCTTC.

This CDR3 is CASGGSLYGYTF. The DNA for the CDR3 is TGTGCCAGCGGGGGAAGCCTCTATGGCTACACCTTC. This chain joins TRBV6-5 and TRBJ1-2, with a possible D match to TRBD1 (5 bases). V was clipped by 8 bases and J by 4 bases, with 11 bases between them. The germline V gene has CDR1 MNHEY and CDR2 SVGAGI. The CDR3 totals 12 residues.

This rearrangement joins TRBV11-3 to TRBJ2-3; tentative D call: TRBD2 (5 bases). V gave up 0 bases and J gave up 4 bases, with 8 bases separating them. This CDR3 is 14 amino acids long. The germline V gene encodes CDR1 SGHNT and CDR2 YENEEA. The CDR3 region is CASSLDQRADTQYF. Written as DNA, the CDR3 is TGTGCCAGCAGCTTAGATCAGAGGGCAGATACGCAGTATTTT.

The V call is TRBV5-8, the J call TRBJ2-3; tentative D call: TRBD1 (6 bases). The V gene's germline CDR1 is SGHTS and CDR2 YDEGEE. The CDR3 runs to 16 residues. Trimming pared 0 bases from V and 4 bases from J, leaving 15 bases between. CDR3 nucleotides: TGTGCCAGCAGCTTGGGGTTGGTCAGGGGAGCAGATACGCAGTATTTT. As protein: CASSLGLVRGADTQYF. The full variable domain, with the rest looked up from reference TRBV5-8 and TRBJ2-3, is EAGVTQSPTHLIKTRGQQATLRCSPISGHTSVYWYQQALGLGLQFLLWYDEGEERNRGNFPPRFSGRQFPNYSSELNVNALELEDSALYLCASSLGLVRGADTQYFGPGTRLTVL.

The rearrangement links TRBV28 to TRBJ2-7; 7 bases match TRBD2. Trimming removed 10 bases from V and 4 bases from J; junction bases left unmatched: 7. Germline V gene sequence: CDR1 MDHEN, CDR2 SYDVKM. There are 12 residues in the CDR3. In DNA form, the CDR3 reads TGTGCCACCCTGGCCGGGGGGTACGAGCAGTACTTC. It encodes CATLAGGYEQYF.

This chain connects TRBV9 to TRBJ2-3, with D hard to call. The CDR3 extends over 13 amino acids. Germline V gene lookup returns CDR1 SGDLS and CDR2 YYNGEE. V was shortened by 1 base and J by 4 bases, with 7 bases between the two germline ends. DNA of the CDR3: TGTGCCAGCAGCGTACCGCCAGCAGATACGCAGTATTTT. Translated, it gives CASSVPPADTQYF.

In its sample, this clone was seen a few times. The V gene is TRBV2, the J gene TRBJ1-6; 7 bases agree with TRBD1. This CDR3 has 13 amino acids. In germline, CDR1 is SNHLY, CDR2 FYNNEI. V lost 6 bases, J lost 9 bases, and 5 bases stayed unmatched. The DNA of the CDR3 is TGTGCCAGCAGAGACAGGGTGGCTTCACCCCTCCACTTT. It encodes CASRDRVASPLHF.

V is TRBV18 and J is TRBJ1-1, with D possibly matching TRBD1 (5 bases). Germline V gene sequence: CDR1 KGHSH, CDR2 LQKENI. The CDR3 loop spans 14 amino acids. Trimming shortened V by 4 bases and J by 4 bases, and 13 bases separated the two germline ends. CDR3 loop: CASSQSTVITEAFF. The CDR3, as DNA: TGTGCCAGCTCACAATCGACAGTTATCACTGAAGCTTTCTTT. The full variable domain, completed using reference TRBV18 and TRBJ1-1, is NAGVMQNPRHLVRRRGQEARLRCSPMKGHSHVYWYRQLPEEGLKFMVYLQKENIIDESGMPKERFSAEFPKEGPSILRIQQVVRGDSAAYFCASSQSTVITEAFFGQGTRLTVV.

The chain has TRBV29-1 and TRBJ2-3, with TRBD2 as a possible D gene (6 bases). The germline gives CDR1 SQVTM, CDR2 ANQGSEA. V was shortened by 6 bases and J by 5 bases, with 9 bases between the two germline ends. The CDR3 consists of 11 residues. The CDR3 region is CSVRLVDTQYF. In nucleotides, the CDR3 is TGCAGCGTCCGACTAGTAGATACGCAGTATTTT.

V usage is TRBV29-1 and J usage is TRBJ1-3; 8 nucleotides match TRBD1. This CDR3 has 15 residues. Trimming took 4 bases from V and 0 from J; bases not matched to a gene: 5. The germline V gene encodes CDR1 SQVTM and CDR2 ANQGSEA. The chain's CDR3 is CSVATGGFSGNTIYF. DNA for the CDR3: TGCAGCGTTGCAACAGGGGGGTTCTCTGGAAACACCATATATTTT.

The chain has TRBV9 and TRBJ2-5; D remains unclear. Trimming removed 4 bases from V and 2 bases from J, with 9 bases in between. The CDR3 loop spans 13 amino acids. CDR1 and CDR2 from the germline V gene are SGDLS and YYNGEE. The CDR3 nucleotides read TGTGCCAGCAGCACCACAGTACAAGAGACCCAGTACTTC. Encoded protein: CASSTTVQETQYF.

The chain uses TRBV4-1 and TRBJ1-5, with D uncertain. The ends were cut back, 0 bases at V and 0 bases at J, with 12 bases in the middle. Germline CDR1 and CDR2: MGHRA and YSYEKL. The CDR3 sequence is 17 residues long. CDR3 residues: CASSQEGPPYSNQPQHF. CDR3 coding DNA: TGCGCCAGCAGCCAAGAAGGTCCGCCCTATAGCAATCAGCCCCAGCATTTT.

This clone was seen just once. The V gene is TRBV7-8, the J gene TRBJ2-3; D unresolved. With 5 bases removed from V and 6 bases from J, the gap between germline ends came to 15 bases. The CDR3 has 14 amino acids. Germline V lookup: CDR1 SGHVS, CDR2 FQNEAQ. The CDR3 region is CASSPGHFGDTQYF. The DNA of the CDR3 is TGTGCCAGCAGCCCGGGCCACTTCGGGGATACGCAGTATTTT.

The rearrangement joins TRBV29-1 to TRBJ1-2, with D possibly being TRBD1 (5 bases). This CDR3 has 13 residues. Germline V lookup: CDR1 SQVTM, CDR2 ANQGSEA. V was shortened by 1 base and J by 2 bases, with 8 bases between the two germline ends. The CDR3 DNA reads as TGCAGCGTTGAAGGGGGGATAAACTATGGCTACACCTTC. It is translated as CSVEGGINYGYTF. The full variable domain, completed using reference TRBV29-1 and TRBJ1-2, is SAVISQKPSRDICQRGTSLTIQCQVDSQVTMMFWYRQQPGQSLTLIATANQGSEATYESGFVIDKFPISRPNLTFSTLTVSNMSPEDSSIYLCSVEGGINYGYTFGSGTRLTVV.

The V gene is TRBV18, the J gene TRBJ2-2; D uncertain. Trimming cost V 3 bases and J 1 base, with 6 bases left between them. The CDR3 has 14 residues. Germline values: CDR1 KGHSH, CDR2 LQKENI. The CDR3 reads CASSPDKNTGELFF. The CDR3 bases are TGTGCCAGCTCACCCGACAAGAACACCGGGGAGCTGTTTTTT.

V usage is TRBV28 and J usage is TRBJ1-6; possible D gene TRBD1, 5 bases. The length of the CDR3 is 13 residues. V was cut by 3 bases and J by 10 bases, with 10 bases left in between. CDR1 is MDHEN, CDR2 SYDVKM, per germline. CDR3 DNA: TGTGCCAGCAGTTTGGAGGGGTCCTCACCCCTCCACTTT. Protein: CASSLEGSSPLHF.

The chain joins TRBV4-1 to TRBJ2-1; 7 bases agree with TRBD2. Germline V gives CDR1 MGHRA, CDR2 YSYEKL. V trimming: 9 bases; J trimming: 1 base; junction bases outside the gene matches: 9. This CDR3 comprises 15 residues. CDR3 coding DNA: TGCGCCAGTCGGGAGCTAGCGGAATCCTACAATGAGCAGTTCTTC. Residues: CASRELAESYNEQFF.

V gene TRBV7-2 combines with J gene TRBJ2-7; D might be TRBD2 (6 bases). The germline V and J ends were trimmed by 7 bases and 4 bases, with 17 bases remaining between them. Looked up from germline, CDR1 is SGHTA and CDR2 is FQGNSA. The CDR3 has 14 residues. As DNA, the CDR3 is TGTGCCAGCAACCCCGGACTAAGCGGGTACGAGCAGTACTTC. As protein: CASNPGLSGYEQYF. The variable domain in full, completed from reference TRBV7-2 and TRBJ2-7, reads GAGVSQSPSNKVTEKGKDVELRCDPISGHTALYWYRQSLGQGLEFLIYFQGNSAPDKSGLPSDRFSAERTGGSVSTLTIQRTQQEDSAVYLCASNPGLSGYEQYFGPGTRLTVT.